This T cell receptor (beta chain) emerged from a study of T cells in lung cancer brain metastases. Findings and limits, study-wide: Most clones were lesion-specific, with limited overlap between paired lesions (mean Morisita index approximately 0.24).

Profiled with immunoSEQ multiplex PCR; TCRdb holds only in-frame clones, not every one. The repertoire holds some 2,500 clones, with about 92% as singletons. Germline loops: CDR1 MNHEY, CDR2 SVGAGI. V gave up 6 bases and J gave up 0 bases, with 12 bases separating them. The CDR3 extends over 15 amino acids. Regarding this clone: Its cognate antigen is unknown.

The sequencing sample was made of tumor tissue from the primary lung tumor. This TCR derives from a man between 65 and 85 years old with non-small cell lung cancer. The genes are TRBV6-5 and TRBJ2-4; the D is unclear. CDR3 sequence reads: CASSSPKLAKNIQYF. CDR3 bases: TGTGCCAGCAGCTCTCCGAAGTTAGCCAAAAACATTCAGTACTTC.